Described below is a single T cell receptor beta chain sequence and its context. Its antigen remains unidentified. No much larger clone is present one base from it, and per-base qualities are unavailable. Via the germline V gene (reference sequence), CDR1 is SEHNR and CDR2 FQNEAQ. V and J are truncated by 5 bases and 11 bases respectively, leaving an intervening sequence of 15 bases. From cysteine to phenylalanine, the CDR3 is 12 amino acids long. The retained sequence is limited to the CDR3, 36 bases, with the frame set at the first base. The donors were included in the validation cohort of around 120 subjects, a group kept apart from the roughly 610-subject first cohort. The sample is drawn from a study of cytomegalovirus exposure and HLA in healthy donors (TCRdb year 2017). Broadly, across the study: The 700 or so repertoires of the first cohort and the roughly 110 validation repertoires were produced on the same platform, according to a later analysis. To predict cytomegalovirus infection status, the study brought together high-throughput TCR immunosequencing, statistical association of individual TCRs with disease status, and machine learning. The aim of the study was to test whether cataloging public T cell receptors could identify signatures of past pathogen exposure. A separate validation cohort of 90 to 150 different subjects was used in addition to the approximately 610-subject first cohort. The full study reports these points: In both the original and validation cohorts, the classifier was reported to diagnose cytomegalovirus status with high specificity and sensitivity. The authors suggested that the approach could potentially be generalized to other disease states and immunological phenotypes. In the study, approximately 150 TCR beta chains were listed as associated with cytomegalovirus. Most TCR sequences were seen in very few donors, while some public TCRs were found in many individuals. Subsequent analysis determined that TCRs grouped into clusters in the first cohort also showed a tendency toward co-occurrence across the 120 validation repertoires, and approximately 94% of cluster scores exceeded 0. All 110 or so repertoires were used to score co-occurrence in the validation cohort in a later analysis, because that analysis had no HLA typing for the cohort. In vitro tests confirmed that three of the cytomegalovirus-associated TCR beta chains recognize cytomegalovirus antigens.

The library was prepared using the immunoSEQ multiplex PCR assay. For the original study's pipeline: A statistical classification framework was developed to diagnose cytomegalovirus status using the catalog of TCR beta chain sequences. This immuneACCESS table, as held by TCRdb, lists in-frame sequences with V and J called but not all clones. Of the missing ones, under half trace to an unresolved V gene in checked studies; the others have no known cause. Clone size and the V and J calls come from that table; the DNA yielded D and trimming. For this sample the table gives 30,000 to 40,000 clones, of which 85% to 95% were detected only once. Jointly, the top ten make up 3.3% of the sample.

The receptor was isolated from a man aged 18 to 30 in good health and CMV-seronegative. Sequenced input: PBMCs. The chain is encoded by TRBV7-9 joined to TRBJ1-1, with the D gene not confidently named. The DNA is as follows: TGTGCCAGCAGCCCGTCGGGGTTAAAGGCTTTCTTT. It translates as CASSPSGLKAFF.